These T cell receptor beta chains were read from a single sample in a study of vaccination and CD4 T cells after COVID-19. These receptors have no identified antigens. TCRdb re-called the PCR reads with MiXCR, one entry per CDR3 protein. The sample gives around 10,000 distinct CDR3 sequences, roughly 53% of which show up once; under 35% is in the top ten. The material sequenced was CD4+ T cells from blood, cultured in vitro. These receptors all come from a human donor who had recovered from COVID-19. Each CDR3 is given with its conserved first and last residue. The D gene is left open where the match is weak. Clone size is stated in some rows and not others, as once, few, many or a class when expanded.

CDR3aa,CDR3nt,v_gene,len,j_gene,abundance,d_gene
CASRSYLQRTSTGYTF,TGTGCCAGCAGAAGCTATCTTCAGAGGACATCCACGGGCTACACCTTC,TRBV27,16,TRBJ1-2,few,NA
CASSEDQGRNSPLHF,TGTGCCAGCAGTGAAGATCAGGGTCGGAATTCACCCCTCCACTTT,TRBV2,15,TRBJ1-6,NA,NA
CASSVQVNTEAFF,TGTGCCAGCAGTGTTCAGGTCAACACTGAAGCTTTCTTT,TRBV2,13,TRBJ1-1,once,NA
CASSVAGLTSQETQYF,TGTGCCAGCAGCGTGGCGGGATTAACTTCGCAGGAGACCCAGTACTTC,TRBV9,16,TRBJ2-5,NA,NA
CASSIPSTVGSPLHF,TGTGCCAGTAGTATCCCTTCAACTGTCGGTTCACCCCTCCACTTT,TRBV19,15,TRBJ1-6,few,NA
CASSLPGQGNSPLHF,TGTGCCAGCAGTCTCCCCGGACAGGGGAATTCACCCCTCCACTTT,TRBV28,15,TRBJ1-6,NA,TRBD1
CASSIRGLADNEQFF,TGTGCCAGCAGCATTAGGGGACTAGCGGACAATGAGCAGTTCTTC,TRBV7-2,15,TRBJ2-1,NA,TRBD2
CASSFVPHTSEAFF,TGTGCCAGCAGCTTTGTTCCTCATACTTCTGAAGCTTTCTTT,TRBV7-9,14,TRBJ1-1,NA,NA
CASSVAGESDTQYF,TGTGCCAGCAGTGTAGCGGGGGAATCAGATACGCAGTATTTT,TRBV6-4,14,TRBJ2-3,NA,TRBD2
CASSLGTTRDPVETQYF,TGTGCCAGCAGCTTAGGGACTACACGGGACCCTGTGGAGACCCAGTACTTC,TRBV7-8,17,TRBJ2-5,once,NA
CASSLHKEAGGYGYTF,TGTGCCAGCAGCCTTCACAAAGAGGCAGGGGGCTATGGCTACACCTTC,TRBV21-1,16,TRBJ1-2,NA,NA
CASSYPTGGSNQPQHF,TGTGCCAGCAGTTACCCGACAGGGGGGAGCAATCAGCCCCAGCATTTT,TRBV6-5,16,TRBJ1-5,few,TRBD1
CASSPPRAYEQYF,TGTGCCAGTAGTCCGCCTAGGGCGTACGAGCAGTACTTC,TRBV19,13,TRBJ2-7,NA,NA
CASSLDSRGGNTIYF,TGTGCCAGCAGTTTAGATTCCCGTGGAGGAAACACCATATATTTT,TRBV27,15,TRBJ1-3,NA,NA